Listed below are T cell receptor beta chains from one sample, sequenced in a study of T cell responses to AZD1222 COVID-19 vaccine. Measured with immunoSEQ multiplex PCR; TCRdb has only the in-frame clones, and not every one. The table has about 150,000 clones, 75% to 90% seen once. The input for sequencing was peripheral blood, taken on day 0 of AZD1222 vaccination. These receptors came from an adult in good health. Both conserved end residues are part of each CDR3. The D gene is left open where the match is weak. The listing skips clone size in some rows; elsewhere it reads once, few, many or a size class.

cdr3_nt: TGCGCCAGCAGCCAGGGAACCGGGGAGCTGTTTTTT
cdr3_aa: CASSQGTGELFF
d_call: .
v_call: TRBV4-1
clone_size: once
j_call: TRBJ2-2

cdr3_nt: TGTGCCAGTAGTATCGCCCAGGCAAGCCTCTCTGGAAACACCATATATTTT
cdr3_aa: CASSIAQASLSGNTIYF
d_call: .
v_call: TRBV19
clone_size: .
j_call: TRBJ1-3

cdr3_nt: TGCGCCAGCAGCCCCGAGAGGGGCCTCATTGAAGCTTTCTTT
cdr3_aa: CASSPERGLIEAFF
d_call: .
v_call: TRBV5-1
clone_size: .
j_call: TRBJ1-1

cdr3_nt: TGCGCCAGCAGCCAATCCGGGACAGAGACCCAGTACTTC
cdr3_aa: CASSQSGTETQYF
d_call: .
v_call: TRBV4-1
clone_size: .
j_call: TRBJ2-5

cdr3_nt: TGCAGCGTCCTATTCCAGCGGGGCTATGGCTACACCTTC
cdr3_aa: CSVLFQRGYGYTF
d_call: .
v_call: TRBV29-1
clone_size: once
j_call: TRBJ1-2

cdr3_nt: TGTGCCAGCTCGCGCGGGACGTACGACGGCTACGAGCAGTACTTC
cdr3_aa: CASSRGTYDGYEQYF
d_call: .
v_call: TRBV18
clone_size: .
j_call: TRBJ2-7

cdr3_nt: TGCGCCAGCAGCCCTAGCGGTTACGAGCAGTACTTC
cdr3_aa: CASSPSGYEQYF
d_call: TRBD2
v_call: TRBV5-1
clone_size: .
j_call: TRBJ2-7

cdr3_nt: TGTGCCAGCAGCTTAGGTAATGGACTAGCGGTCTACGAGCAGTACTTC
cdr3_aa: CASSLGNGLAVYEQYF
d_call: TRBD2
v_call: TRBV7-2
clone_size: .
j_call: TRBJ2-7

cdr3_nt: TGCGCCAGCAGCTTAGGACTAGCGGGGGGGAGCACAGATACGCAGTATTTT
cdr3_aa: CASSLGLAGGSTDTQYF
d_call: TRBD2
v_call: TRBV5-1
clone_size: .
j_call: TRBJ2-3

cdr3_nt: TGTGCCAGCAGCTTGGGGCTTCAAGAGACCCAGTACTTC
cdr3_aa: CASSLGLQETQYF
d_call: .
v_call: TRBV5-6
clone_size: .
j_call: TRBJ2-5

cdr3_nt: TGTGCCAGCAGTTCGCCCGGCCATAGTTCTGGAAACACCATATATTTT
cdr3_aa: CASSSPGHSSGNTIYF
d_call: .
v_call: TRBV28
clone_size: .
j_call: TRBJ1-3

cdr3_nt: TGTGCCAGCAGTTTATTAGGTGGGCAGCCCCAGCATTTT
cdr3_aa: CASSLLGGQPQHF
d_call: .
v_call: TRBV28
clone_size: .
j_call: TRBJ1-5

cdr3_nt: TGTGCCAGCAGTGGGGCCGCAGACACTGAAGCTTTCTTT
cdr3_aa: CASSGAADTEAFF
d_call: .
v_call: TRBV12-3/TRBV12-4
clone_size: .
j_call: TRBJ1-1

cdr3_nt: TGTGCCAGCAGTCAGAGGTTAAACAGGATGTATTACAATGAGCAGTTCTTC
cdr3_aa: CASSQRLNRMYYNEQFF
d_call: .
v_call: TRBV3-1/TRBV3-2
clone_size: .
j_call: TRBJ2-1

cdr3_nt: TGCGCCAGCAGCCAAGATGGATCAGGGGTGGGCAACTATGGCTACACCTTC
cdr3_aa: CASSQDGSGVGNYGYTF
d_call: .
v_call: TRBV4-1
clone_size: .
j_call: TRBJ1-2

cdr3_nt: TGTGCCAGCAGCCCATGGGGCGGGGGCTCTCAAGAGACCCAGTACTTC
cdr3_aa: CASSPWGGGSQETQYF
d_call: .
v_call: TRBV28
clone_size: once
j_call: TRBJ2-5

cdr3_nt: TGTGCCAGTAGTATGAATCGACAGGGGAAGTCCTACGAGCAGTACTTC
cdr3_aa: CASSMNRQGKSYEQYF
d_call: TRBD1
v_call: TRBV19
clone_size: .
j_call: TRBJ2-7

cdr3_nt: TGTGCCAGCAGCCAGCGACTAGCGGGAGCGGAGACCCAGTACTTC
cdr3_aa: CASSQRLAGAETQYF
d_call: TRBD2
v_call: TRBV3-1/TRBV3-2
clone_size: .
j_call: TRBJ2-5

cdr3_nt: TGTGCCAGCAGCTTAGATCTACAGCTTGAAGCTTTCTTT
cdr3_aa: CASSLDLQLEAFF
d_call: .
v_call: TRBV11-2
clone_size: .
j_call: TRBJ1-1

cdr3_nt: TGTGCCAGCAGCCAAAAGCTCACTCAGGGCAGGAATGGCTACACCTTC
cdr3_aa: CASSQKLTQGRNGYTF
d_call: .
v_call: TRBV3-1/TRBV3-2
clone_size: .
j_call: TRBJ1-2

cdr3_nt: TGTGCCAGCAGTCTTGACAGGGGATCAGGGAGAAACACCATATATTTT
cdr3_aa: CASSLDRGSGRNTIYF
d_call: TRBD1
v_call: TRBV2
clone_size: .
j_call: TRBJ1-3

cdr3_nt: TGTGCCAGCAGCCAAATGGGATGGACAGGTGAAGCTTTCTTT
cdr3_aa: CASSQMGWTGEAFF
d_call: TRBD1
v_call: TRBV3-1/TRBV3-2
clone_size: .
j_call: TRBJ1-1

cdr3_nt: TGTGCCTGGAGTGACGGGAACACTGAAGCTTTCTTT
cdr3_aa: CAWSDGNTEAFF
d_call: .
v_call: TRBV30
clone_size: few
j_call: TRBJ1-1

cdr3_nt: TGTGCCAGCTCGAGCGGGAGAACTAGCACAGATACGCAGTATTTT
cdr3_aa: CASSSGRTSTDTQYF
d_call: TRBD2
v_call: TRBV19
clone_size: many
j_call: TRBJ2-3

cdr3_nt: TGTGCCAGCAGCGTAGTAGCTTCTGGGGCCAACGTCCTGACTTTC
cdr3_aa: CASSVVASGANVLTF
d_call: .
v_call: TRBV9
clone_size: .
j_call: TRBJ2-6

cdr3_nt: TGTGCCAGCAACGAGGTAGGGGCTGGTAATAGAGGACAGCCCCAGCATTTT
cdr3_aa: CASNEVGAGNRGQPQHF
d_call: .
v_call: TRBV2
clone_size: .
j_call: TRBJ1-5

cdr3_nt: TGTGCCAGCAGTTACTCACAGACAAGCTCCTACAATGAGCAGTTCTTC
cdr3_aa: CASSYSQTSSYNEQFF
d_call: .
v_call: TRBV6-5
clone_size: .
j_call: TRBJ2-1

cdr3_nt: TGTGCCACTTCTAAAGGGACAGGGGGCACAGATACGCAGTATTTT
cdr3_aa: CATSKGTGGTDTQYF
d_call: TRBD1
v_call: TRBV24-1
clone_size: .
j_call: TRBJ2-3

cdr3_nt: TGTGCCAGCTCAACGATGCAACAGGGGGCTAGGAACACTGAAGCTTTCTTT
cdr3_aa: CASSTMQQGARNTEAFF
d_call: TRBD1
v_call: TRBV18
clone_size: .
j_call: TRBJ1-1

cdr3_nt: TGTGCCAGCAGTTATCAGGGCGCGGCTGAAGCTTTCTTT
cdr3_aa: CASSYQGAAEAFF
d_call: .
v_call: TRBV28
clone_size: .
j_call: TRBJ1-1

cdr3_nt: TGTGCCAGCAGTTTCAGGGGATCCTACGAGCAGTACTTC
cdr3_aa: CASSFRGSYEQYF
d_call: .
v_call: TRBV27
clone_size: .
j_call: TRBJ2-7

cdr3_nt: TGTGCCAGCAGCCGACAGGGGTTAGCGATGAACACCATATATTTT
cdr3_aa: CASSRQGLAMNTIYF
d_call: TRBD1
v_call: TRBV6-5
clone_size: .
j_call: TRBJ1-3

cdr3_nt: TGTGCCAGCAACCTCGGGGTTAATAATTCACCCCTCCACTTT
cdr3_aa: CASNLGVNNSPLHF
d_call: .
v_call: TRBV2
clone_size: .
j_call: TRBJ1-6

cdr3_nt: TGCGCCAGCAGCGGCTGGACTAGCGGGAGAGGCTCGGATACGCAGTATTTT
cdr3_aa: CASSGWTSGRGSDTQYF
d_call: TRBD2
v_call: TRBV5-1
clone_size: .
j_call: TRBJ2-3

cdr3_nt: TGTGCCAGCAACCAGGGGGCTAGCAGTCATGTCGGGGAGCTGTTTTTT
cdr3_aa: CASNQGASSHVGELFF
d_call: TRBD1
v_call: TRBV7-2
clone_size: once
j_call: TRBJ2-2

cdr3_nt: TGTGCCAGCAGCCTTATCCCGGGCACAGATACGCAGTATTTT
cdr3_aa: CASSLIPGTDTQYF
d_call: .
v_call: TRBV3-1/TRBV3-2
clone_size: .
j_call: TRBJ2-3

cdr3_nt: TGTGCCAGCAGCTCTGGGACAGGGACTAACTATGGCTACACCTTC
cdr3_aa: CASSSGTGTNYGYTF
d_call: TRBD1
v_call: TRBV2
clone_size: .
j_call: TRBJ1-2

cdr3_nt: TGTGCCAGTAGTATTAGCGGAAGGAACACCGGGGAGCTGTTTTTT
cdr3_aa: CASSISGRNTGELFF
d_call: .
v_call: TRBV19
clone_size: .
j_call: TRBJ2-2

cdr3_nt: TGCGCCAGCAGCGTGGACAGGCTCGCAGATACGCAGTATTTT
cdr3_aa: CASSVDRLADTQYF
d_call: TRBD1
v_call: TRBV5-1
clone_size: .
j_call: TRBJ2-3

cdr3_nt: TGCGCCAGCAGTGAGTCGGTAGCGGGGGCCCAAGAGACCCAGTACTTC
cdr3_aa: CASSESVAGAQETQYF
d_call: TRBD2
v_call: TRBV10-2
clone_size: .
j_call: TRBJ2-5

cdr3_nt: TGTGCCAGTAATGTAGGACTAGCGGGAGGGTCCGGGGAGCTGTTTTTT
cdr3_aa: CASNVGLAGGSGELFF
d_call: TRBD2
v_call: TRBV19
clone_size: .
j_call: TRBJ2-2

cdr3_nt: TGTGCCAGCAGCCAAGCGCAGGGTACTGGGGCCAACGTCCTGACTTTC
cdr3_aa: CASSQAQGTGANVLTF
d_call: .
v_call: TRBV4-2
clone_size: .
j_call: TRBJ2-6

cdr3_nt: TGCGCCAGCAGCGGGACAGGGGTCACCTACGAGCAGTACTTC
cdr3_aa: CASSGTGVTYEQYF
d_call: TRBD1
v_call: TRBV5-1
clone_size: .
j_call: TRBJ2-7

cdr3_nt: TGTGCCAGCTCACCAGAGAGAAATCAGCCCCAGCATTTT
cdr3_aa: CASSPERNQPQHF
d_call: .
v_call: TRBV18
clone_size: .
j_call: TRBJ1-5

cdr3_nt: TGTGCCAGTAGTGCTACAGGGTCATACGAGCAGTACTTC
cdr3_aa: CASSATGSYEQYF
d_call: .
v_call: TRBV19
clone_size: .
j_call: TRBJ2-7

cdr3_nt: TGTGCCAGCAGCCTCCCCGGGAGACCTCAGTACTTC
cdr3_aa: CASSLPGRPQYF
d_call: .
v_call: TRBV2
clone_size: .
j_call: TRBJ2-5

cdr3_nt: TGTGCCAGCAGCCGCCAGGGAAGCTATGGCTACACCTTC
cdr3_aa: CASSRQGSYGYTF
d_call: .
v_call: TRBV5-5
clone_size: .
j_call: TRBJ1-2

cdr3_nt: TGTGCCTGGAGTGTCTCTGGCTCTGGAAACACCATATATTTT
cdr3_aa: CAWSVSGSGNTIYF
d_call: .
v_call: TRBV30
clone_size: .
j_call: TRBJ1-3

cdr3_nt: TGTGCCAGCAGCTCGACCAGGGTCTCGAACACTGAAGCTTTCTTT
cdr3_aa: CASSSTRVSNTEAFF
d_call: .
v_call: TRBV7-9
clone_size: .
j_call: TRBJ1-1

cdr3_nt: TGTGCCAGCAAAGGGTACTCGGGAGACCCCGGGGAGCTGTTTTTT
cdr3_aa: CASKGYSGDPGELFF
d_call: .
v_call: TRBV6-5
clone_size: .
j_call: TRBJ2-2

cdr3_nt: TGTGCCAGCAGCCGTTATACCTACGAGCAGTACTTC
cdr3_aa: CASSRYTYEQYF
d_call: .
v_call: TRBV2
clone_size: .
j_call: TRBJ2-7

cdr3_nt: TGTGCCAGTAGTTACACCATGAACACTGAAGCTTTCTTT
cdr3_aa: CASSYTMNTEAFF
d_call: .
v_call: TRBV19
clone_size: .
j_call: TRBJ1-1